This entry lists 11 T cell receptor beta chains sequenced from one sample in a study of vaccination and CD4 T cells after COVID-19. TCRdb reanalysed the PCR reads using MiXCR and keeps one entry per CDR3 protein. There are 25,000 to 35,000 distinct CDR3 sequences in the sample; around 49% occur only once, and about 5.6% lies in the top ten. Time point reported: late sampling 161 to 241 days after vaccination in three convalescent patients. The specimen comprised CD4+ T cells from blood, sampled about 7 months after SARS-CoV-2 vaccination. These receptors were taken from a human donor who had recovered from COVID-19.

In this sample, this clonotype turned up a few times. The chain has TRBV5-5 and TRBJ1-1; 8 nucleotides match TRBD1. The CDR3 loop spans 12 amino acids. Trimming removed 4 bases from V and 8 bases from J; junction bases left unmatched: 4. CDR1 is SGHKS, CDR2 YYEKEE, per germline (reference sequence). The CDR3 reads CASSTRTGEAFF. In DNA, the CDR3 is TGTGCCAGCAGCACTAGGACAGGGGAAGCTTTCTTT.

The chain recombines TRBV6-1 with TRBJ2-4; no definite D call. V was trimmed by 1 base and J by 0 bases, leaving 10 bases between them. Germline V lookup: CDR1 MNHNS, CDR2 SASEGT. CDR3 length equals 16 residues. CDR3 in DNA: TGTGCCAGCAGTGAAGGAAAAGGTTTAGCCAAAAACATTCAGTACTTC. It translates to CASSEGKGLAKNIQYF.

The CDR3: CATGNQNGHNEQFF. The DNA for the CDR3 is TGTGCCACCGGTAATCAGAACGGCCACAATGAGCAGTTCTTC. The rearrangement joins TRBV24-1 to TRBJ2-1, with D hard to call. CDR1 is KGHDR, CDR2 SFDVKD, per germline. This CDR3 comprises 14 residues. Trimming stripped 9 bases from V and 5 bases from J, with 16 bases between.

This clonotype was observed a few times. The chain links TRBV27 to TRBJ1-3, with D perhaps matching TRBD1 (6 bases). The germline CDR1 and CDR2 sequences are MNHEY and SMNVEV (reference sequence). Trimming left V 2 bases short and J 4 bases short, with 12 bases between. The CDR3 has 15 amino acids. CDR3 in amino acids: CASSLGGGVGNTIYF. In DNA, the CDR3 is TGTGCCAGCAGTTTAGGGGGGGGCGTCGGAAACACCATATATTTT.

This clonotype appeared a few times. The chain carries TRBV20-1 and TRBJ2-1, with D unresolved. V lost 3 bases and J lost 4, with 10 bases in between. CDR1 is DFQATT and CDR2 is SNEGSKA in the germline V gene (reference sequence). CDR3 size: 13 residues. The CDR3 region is CSARRWKYNEQFF. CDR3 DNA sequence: TGCAGTGCTAGGAGATGGAAGTACAATGAGCAGTTCTTC.

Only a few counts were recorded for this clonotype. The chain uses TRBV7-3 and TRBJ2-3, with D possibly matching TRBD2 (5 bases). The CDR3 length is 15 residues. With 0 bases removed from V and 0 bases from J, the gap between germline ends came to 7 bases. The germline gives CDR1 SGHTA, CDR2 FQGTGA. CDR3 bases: TGTGCCAGCAGCTTAACGGGAGCAAGCACAGATACGCAGTATTTT. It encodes CASSLTGASTDTQYF. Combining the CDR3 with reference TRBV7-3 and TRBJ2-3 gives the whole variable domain GAGVSQTPSNKVTEKGKYVELRCDPISGHTALYWYRQSLGQGPEFLIYFQGTGAADDSGLPNDRFFAVRPEGSVSTLKIQRTERGDSAVYLCASSLTGASTDTQYFGPGTRLTVL.

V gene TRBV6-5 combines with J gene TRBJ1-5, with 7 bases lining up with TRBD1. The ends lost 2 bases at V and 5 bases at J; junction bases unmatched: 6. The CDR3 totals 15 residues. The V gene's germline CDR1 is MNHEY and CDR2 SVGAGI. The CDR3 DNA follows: TGTGCCAGCAGTTACGATGACAGGGCCCATCAGCCCCAGCATTTT. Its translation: CASSYDDRAHQPQHF.

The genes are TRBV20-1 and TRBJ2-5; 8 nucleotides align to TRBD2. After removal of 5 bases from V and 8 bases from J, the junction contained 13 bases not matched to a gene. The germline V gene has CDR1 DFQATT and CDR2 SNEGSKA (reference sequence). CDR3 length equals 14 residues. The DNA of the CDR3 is TGCAGTGCTGGACCGGGACTAGTCTTGGAAACCCAGTACTTC. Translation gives CSAGPGLVLETQYF.

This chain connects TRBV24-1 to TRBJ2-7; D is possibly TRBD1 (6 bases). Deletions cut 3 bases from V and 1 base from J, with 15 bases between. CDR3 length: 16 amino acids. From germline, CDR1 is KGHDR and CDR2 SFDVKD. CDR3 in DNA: TGTGCCACCAGTGATGTTAAGGGGGTAGGGTCCTACGAGCAGTACTTC. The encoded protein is CATSDVKGVGSYEQYF.

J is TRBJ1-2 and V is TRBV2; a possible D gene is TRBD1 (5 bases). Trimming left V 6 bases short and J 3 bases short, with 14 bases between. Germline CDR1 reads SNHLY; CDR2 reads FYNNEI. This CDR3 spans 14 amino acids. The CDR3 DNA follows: TGTGCCAGCAGCTCGGACATTCTAGACTATGGCTACACCTTC. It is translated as CASSSDILDYGYTF.

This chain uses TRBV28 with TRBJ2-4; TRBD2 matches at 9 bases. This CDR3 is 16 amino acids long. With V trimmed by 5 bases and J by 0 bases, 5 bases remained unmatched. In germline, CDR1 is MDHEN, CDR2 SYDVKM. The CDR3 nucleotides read TGTGCCAGCAGTAGGAGCGGGAGGTTAGCCAAAAACATTCAGTACTTC. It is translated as CASSRSGRLAKNIQYF.